One and the same sample provided the 5 T cell receptor beta chains below, sequenced in a study of Graves' ophthalmopathy and Graves' hyperthyroidism. Amplified TCR beta CDR3 regions were obtained using RNA transcripts as template. Investigators did first-round RT-PCR with HTBI primers, then second-round multiplex PCR. TCRdb recomputed calls from the multiplex PCR reads with MiXCR, one row per CDR3 protein. The profile covers more than 300,000 distinct CDR3 sequences, with 15% appearing a single time and roughly 7% taken by the ten largest. Material for sequencing was peripheral blood. Receptor source: a woman between 18 and 29 years old with stable Graves' hyperthyroidism.

This clonotype showed up just a few times. J is TRBJ2-4 and V is TRBV10-1; TRBD2 aligns across 11 bases. This CDR3 spans 14 amino acids. The J segment lost 5 bases and the V segment lost 4 bases, leaving 1 base of the junction unmatched. Germline assignment: CDR1 WNHNN and CDR2 SYGVQD (reference sequence). The CDR3, as DNA: TGCGCCAGCAGTGGGGGACTAGCGGAAAACATTCAGTACTTC. Its translation: CASSGGLAENIQYF.

This clonotype was counted ten times or more. Mismatch with germline at one junction end may stem from a read error. This sequence joins TRBV12-3 or TRBV12-4 and TRBJ1-1, with D tentatively TRBD1 (6 bases). The CDR3 sequence is 15 residues long. CDR3 sequence: CASSRGGAPNTEASF. CDR3 in DNA: TGTGCCAGCAGCCGGGGGGGGGCCCCGAACACTGAAGCTTCCTTT.

There are many counts of this clonotype. CDR3 sequence reads: CAISRSDRASNYGYTF. The CDR3 DNA reads as TGTGCCATCAGTCGAAGTGACAGGGCTTCTAACTATGGCTACACCTTC. The V call is TRBV10-3, the J call TRBJ1-2, with 7 bases identical to TRBD1. The V gene's germline CDR1 is ENHRY and CDR2 SYGVKD. This CDR3 is 16 amino acids long. The junction had 9 bases not matched to a gene; V was cut back by 5 bases and J by 0 bases.

This clonotype showed up many times. This chain uses TRBV24-1 with TRBJ2-6; 9 bases are shared with TRBD1. CDR3 length equals 19 residues. The germline V gene encodes CDR1 KGHDR and CDR2 SFDVKD. V lost 4 bases, J lost 0 bases, and 9 bases stayed unmatched. CDR3 nucleotides: TGTGCCACCAGTGACCGGACAGGGGTTGGGCCCTCTGGGGCCAACGTCCTGACTTTC. Residues: CATSDRTGVGPSGANVLTF.

There are many counts of this clonotype. The chain couples TRBV11-3 to TRBJ2-7; tentatively, D is TRBD1 or TRBD2 (5 bases each). The CDR3 runs 15 residues. The V gene's germline CDR1 is SGHNT and CDR2 YENEEA. V was trimmed by 4 bases and J by 5 bases, leaving 18 bases between them. The CDR3 spells CASSYETAQEDEQYF. The CDR3 region has the DNA TGTGCCAGCAGCTACGAGACGGCACAGGAGGACGAGCAGTACTTC.